A single sample is the source of the 12 T cell receptor beta chains below, sequenced in a study of T cells in Graves' hyperthyroidism and ophthalmopathy. It was RNA transcripts that yielded the amplified TCR beta CDR3 regions. TCR CDR3 underwent first-round RT-PCR with the HTBI primer set. MiXCR, run by TCRdb on the multiplex PCR reads, gives a single entry per CDR3 protein. The repertoire consists of some 560,000 distinct CDR3 sequences, with around 14% occurring once and the leading ten covering around 6.6%. What was sequenced was blood. The receptors derive from a woman in her thirties with Graves' hyperthyroidism.

This clonotype was picked up many times. The chain carries TRBV4-1 and TRBJ2-1, with a possible D match to TRBD2 (6 bases). Trimming removed 0 bases from V and 3 bases from J, with 9 bases in between. The CDR3 has 15 amino acids. Germline V gives CDR1 MGHRA, CDR2 YSYEKL. The CDR3 region is CASSQEGGVYNEQFF. The CDR3 bases are TGCGCCAGCAGCCAAGAGGGGGGAGTCTACAATGAGCAGTTCTTC.

This clonotype has at least ten counts. The gene calls are TRBV7-2 and TRBJ1-1; the D gene is possibly TRBD1 (5 bases). CDR1 and CDR2 from the germline V gene are SGHTA and FQGNSA. V was trimmed by 5 bases and J by 1 base, leaving 11 bases between them. The CDR3 loop spans 14 amino acids. The CDR3 region has the DNA TGTGCCAGCAGCGGACTTGGGGCGAACACTGAAGCTTTCTTT. Protein product: CASSGLGANTEAFF.

V usage is TRBV15 and J usage is TRBJ2-1; D may be TRBD1 (6 bases). CDR1 is LNHNV and CDR2 is YYDKDF in the germline V gene (reference sequence). Trimming took 7 bases from V and 1 from J, leaving 14 bases between them. CDR3 length equals 15 residues. The CDR3 nucleotides read TGTGCCACCATGGACCGGGACACTTCCTACAATGAGCAGTTCTTC. Translating it yields CATMDRDTSYNEQFF.

This clonotype has a count of ten or more. The chain has TRBV30 and TRBJ2-7; 7 nucleotides align to TRBD2. The V and J ends lost 2 bases and 3 bases, in that order; junction bases with no gene match: 7. Germline V gene lookup returns CDR1 GTSNPN and CDR2 SVGIG (reference sequence). The CDR3 totals 14 residues. Here the CDR3 reads CAWSIRLAHYEQYF. The CDR3 nucleotides are TGTGCCTGGAGTATACGACTAGCCCACTACGAGCAGTACTTC.

A few counts support this clonotype. The chain uses TRBV6-2 or TRBV6-3 and TRBJ2-1, with D unclear. The CDR3 loop spans 17 amino acids. Germline V gene lookup returns CDR1 MNHEY and CDR2 SVGEGT. Trimming pared 2 bases from V and 4 bases from J, leaving 18 bases between. CDR3 residues: CASSYGRLSGSYNEQFF. The CDR3 nucleotides read TGTGCCAGCAGTTACGGCCGCCTGTCTGGCTCTTACAATGAGCAGTTCTTC.

Ten or more counts support this clonotype. The rearrangement joins TRBV24-1 to TRBJ1-1, with no clear D. Germline CDR1 reads KGHDR; CDR2 reads SFDVKD. With 4 bases removed from V and 1 base from J, the gap between germline ends came to 9 bases. The CDR3 runs to 14 residues. The DNA of the CDR3 is TGTGCCACCAGTGAGTCGGCTCAGAACACTGAAGCTTTCTTT. It translates to CATSESAQNTEAFF.

This clonotype was picked up many times. The chain employs TRBV5-1 and TRBJ2-7; D tentatively fits TRBD1 or TRBD2 (5 bases each). From germline, CDR1 is SGHRS and CDR2 YFSETQ. The CDR3 loop spans 15 amino acids. With 3 bases removed from V and 5 bases from J, the gap between germline ends came to 18 bases. The CDR3 loop is CASSWTPEGIHEQYF. CDR3 DNA sequence: TGCGCCAGCAGCTGGACACCTGAGGGCATCCACGAGCAGTACTTC. The full variable domain, in which reference TRBV5-1 and TRBJ2-7 provide the parts outside the CDR3, is KAGVTQTPRYLIKTRGQQVTLSCSPISGHRSVSWYQQTPGQGLQFLFEYFSETQRNKGNFPGRFSGRQFSNSRSEMNVSTLELGDSALYLCASSWTPEGIHEQYFGPGTRLTVT.

This clonotype was picked up many times. V is TRBV3-1 and J is TRBJ1-1; 9 bases line up with TRBD1. V was clipped by 0 bases and J by 8 bases; unmatched bases: 13. The CDR3 is 17 amino acids. Germline CDR1 LGHDT, CDR2 YNNKEL (reference sequence). CDR3 coding DNA: TGTGCCAGCAGCCAAGATCGAGTCGGGACAGGGCCGGACGAAGCTTTCTTT. It specifies CASSQDRVGTGPDEAFF.

The chain employs TRBV4-3 and TRBJ2-3; TRBD2 matches 12 bases. The CDR3 has 20 residues. The germline V gene encodes CDR1 LGHNA and CDR2 YSLEER. The junction had 15 bases not matched to a gene; V was cut back by 0 bases and J by 5 bases. CDR3 in DNA: TGCGCCAGCAGCCAAGATCTATTGGCTAGCGGGAGGGCCGTATTAGATACGCAGTATTTT. It encodes CASSQDLLASGRAVLDTQYF.

The chain couples TRBV7-9 to TRBJ1-2; 12 bases agree with TRBD1. Trimming took 1 base from V and 5 from J; bases not matched to a gene: 8. CDR1 is SEHNR, CDR2 FQNEAQ, per germline (reference sequence). The CDR3 sequence is 17 residues long. For the CDR3, the DNA is TGTGCCAGCAGCTTAGGGGGACAGGGGGCGAGTACATATGGCTACACCTTC. Amino acid sequence: CASSLGGQGASTYGYTF.

This clonotype was found many times. This sequence joins TRBV28 and TRBJ1-3; D is ambiguous. Germline V gene lookup returns CDR1 MDHEN and CDR2 SYDVKM. This CDR3 contains 16 residues. Between the trimmed V and J ends, which lost 5 bases and 0 bases, there was a span of 14 bases. CDR3 bases: TGTGCCAGCAGTCCCCGTCGCCTCAGCTCTGGAAACACCATATATTTT. Protein: CASSPRRLSSGNTIYF.

This clonotype showed up just a few times. The V call is TRBV30, the J call TRBJ2-7; the match to TRBD1 covers 8 bases. V lost 3 bases to trimming and J lost 0 bases; unmatched junction nucleotides: 4. This CDR3 is built from 14 residues. The germline V gene encodes CDR1 GTSNPN and CDR2 SVGIG (reference sequence). The CDR3 DNA is TGTGCCTGGAGCCTGGGACAGGCCTCCTACGAGCAGTACTTC. It encodes CAWSLGQASYEQYF.